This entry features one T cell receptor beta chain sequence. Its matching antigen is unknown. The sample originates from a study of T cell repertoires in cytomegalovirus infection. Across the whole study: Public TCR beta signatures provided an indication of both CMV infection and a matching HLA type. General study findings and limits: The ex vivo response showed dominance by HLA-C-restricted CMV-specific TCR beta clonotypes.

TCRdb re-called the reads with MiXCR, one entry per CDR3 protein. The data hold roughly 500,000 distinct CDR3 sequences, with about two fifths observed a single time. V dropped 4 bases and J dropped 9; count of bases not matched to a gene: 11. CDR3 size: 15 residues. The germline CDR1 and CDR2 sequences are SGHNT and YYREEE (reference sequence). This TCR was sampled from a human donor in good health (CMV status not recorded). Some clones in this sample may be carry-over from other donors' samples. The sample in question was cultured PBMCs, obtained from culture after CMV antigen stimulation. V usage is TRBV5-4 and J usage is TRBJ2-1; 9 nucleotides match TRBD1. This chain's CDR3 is CASSATGTGYGEQFF. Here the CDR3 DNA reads TGTGCCAGCAGCGCGACCGGGACAGGGTATGGTGAGCAGTTCTTC.